The rows below give T cell receptor beta chains drawn from one sample of a study of blood T cell repertoires in COVID-19. Measured with immunoSEQ multiplex PCR; TCRdb has only the in-frame clones, and not every one. The sample records over 150,000 clones, 90% being singletons. Material for sequencing was peripheral blood. Source of these receptors: a man aged 45-60 years with acute or convalescent COVID-19. The CDR3 runs from the conserved cysteine through the conserved F or W. D genes are given only for firm matches. Not every row has a clone size; where given, it reads once, few, many or a size class.

CASSLGLGGLHTDTQYF	TGTGCCAGCAGCTTGGGGTTGGGGGGATTACACACAGATACGCAGTATTTT	TRBJ2-3	NA	TRBV7-2	NA
CAWSAQVVTEAFF	TGTGCCTGGAGTGCACAGGTTGTCACTGAAGCTTTCTTT	TRBJ1-1	once	TRBV30	NA
CASSYSRYEQFF	TGTGCCAGCAGTTACTCGAGGTATGAGCAGTTCTTC	TRBJ2-1	NA	TRBV6-2/TRBV6-3	NA
CASRPDSGELFF	TGTGCCAGCAGGCCCGACTCCGGGGAGCTGTTTTTT	TRBJ2-2	NA	TRBV6-6	NA
CASTDSGSTNEKLFF	TGTGCCAGCACAGACAGTGGTTCAACTAATGAAAAACTGTTTTTT	TRBJ1-4	NA	TRBV28	NA
CASSPDRGREKLFF	TGTGCCAGCAGCCCGGACAGGGGGAGAGAAAAACTGTTTTTT	TRBJ1-4	NA	TRBV11-2	TRBD1
CASSTLRGLGTEAFF	TGTGCCAGCAGTACACTCAGGGGGTTAGGCACTGAAGCTTTCTTT	TRBJ1-1	NA	TRBV28	TRBD1
CASSSTGADGYTF	TGTGCCAGCAGCTCGACAGGGGCGGATGGCTACACCTTC	TRBJ1-2	NA	TRBV6-5	TRBD1
CASSQDLVGANVLTF	TGTGCCAGCAGCCAAGATCTAGTGGGGGCCAACGTCCTGACTTTC	TRBJ2-6	NA	TRBV3-1/TRBV3-2	NA
CASSIQETGANVLTF	TGTGCCAGTAGTATACAGGAAACTGGGGCCAACGTCCTGACTTTC	TRBJ2-6	NA	TRBV19	NA
CASSLRLASTDTQYF	TGTGCCAGCAGCTTGAGGCTAGCGAGCACAGATACGCAGTATTTT	TRBJ2-3	NA	TRBV7-2	NA
CASSASTVMNTEAFF	TGTGCCAGCAGCGCCTCGACAGTCATGAACACTGAAGCTTTCTTT	TRBJ1-1	NA	TRBV9	NA
CASSPGTGDHTEQYF	TGTGCCAGCAGCCCGGGGACAGGGGATCATACCGAGCAGTACTTC	TRBJ2-7	NA	TRBV5-4	TRBD1
CASSANLGRDEKLFF	TGCGCCAGCAGCGCCAATTTGGGGAGAGACGAAAAACTGTTTTTT	TRBJ1-4	NA	TRBV4-3	NA
CASSLGRTDTQYF	TGTGCCAGCAGCTTAGGGCGGACAGATACGCAGTATTTT	TRBJ2-3	NA	TRBV11-1	NA
CAWNLPGQGSLRYGYTF	TGTGCCTGGAACCTACCGGGACAGGGGTCGCTCAGATATGGCTACACCTTC	TRBJ1-2	NA	TRBV30	TRBD1
CATTDSYDSPLHF	TGTGCCACGACCGACAGCTATGATTCACCCCTCCACTTT	TRBJ1-6	NA	TRBV10-3	NA
CASRPTGGDTQYF	TGTGCCAGCAGACCTACAGGGGGAGATACGCAGTATTTT	TRBJ2-3	NA	TRBV6-5	TRBD1
CASSPSRDNEQFF	TGTGCCAGCTCACCCTCCAGGGACAATGAGCAGTTCTTC	TRBJ2-1	NA	TRBV18	NA
CASSSGQWTQYF	TGTGCCAGCAGTTCAGGTCAATGGACCCAGTACTTC	TRBJ2-5	once	TRBV12-3/TRBV12-4	NA
CASSLNGDDTEAFF	TGTGCCAGCAGCTTGAACGGGGATGACACTGAAGCTTTCTTT	TRBJ1-1	NA	TRBV5-4	NA
CAISATTNEKLFF	TGTGCCATCAGTGCTACAACTAATGAAAAACTGTTTTTT	TRBJ1-4	NA	TRBV10-3	NA
CASSSLPGGLGYNQPQHF	TGTGCCAGCAGTTCCCTTCCGGGGGGATTGGGATACAATCAGCCCCAGCATTTT	TRBJ1-5	NA	TRBV27	NA
CASRPRGFRPEKLFF	TGTGCCAGTAGGCCCAGGGGATTTCGCCCGGAAAAACTGTTTTTT	TRBJ1-4	NA	TRBV19	NA
CASSVGQGYEQYF	TGTGCCAGTAGTGTAGGACAGGGCTACGAGCAGTACTTC	TRBJ2-7	NA	TRBV19	TRBD1
CATNSGGSGYTF	TGTGCCACCAACTCAGGGGGTAGCGGCTACACCTTC	TRBJ1-2	few	TRBV3-1/TRBV3-2	TRBD1
CASTVAGTEAFF	TGTGCCAGCACGGTAGCGGGCACTGAAGCTTTCTTT	TRBJ1-1	NA	TRBV12-3/TRBV12-4	NA
CASSEVAGNTEAFF	TGCGCCAGCAGTGAAGTAGCTGGGAACACTGAAGCTTTCTTT	TRBJ1-1	NA	TRBV10-1	NA
CASSLQGVQETQYF	TGTGCCAGCAGCTTACAGGGTGTACAAGAGACCCAGTACTTC	TRBJ2-5	NA	TRBV5-6	NA
CASSVASTGTRYNEQFF	TGTGCCAGCAGCGTAGCTTCGACCGGGACTAGGTACAATGAGCAGTTCTTC	TRBJ2-1	NA	TRBV9	TRBD2
CASSQDRYEQYF	TGTGCCAGCAGCCAAGATCGCTACGAGCAGTACTTC	TRBJ2-7	NA	TRBV3-1/TRBV3-2	NA
CASSYSGQGDYGYTF	TGTGCCAGCAGTTACTCAGGCCAGGGGGACTATGGCTACACCTTC	TRBJ1-2	NA	TRBV6-5	TRBD1
CAWSRQDDQPQHF	TGTGCCTGGAGCAGACAGGATGATCAGCCCCAGCATTTT	TRBJ1-5	NA	TRBV30	NA
CASSFIDRGNSYEQYF	TGTGCCAGCAGCTTTATCGACAGGGGTAATTCCTACGAGCAGTACTTC	TRBJ2-7	NA	TRBV7-9	TRBD1
CASSLKGGAVQPQHF	TGTGCCAGCAGTTTAAAGGGGGGGGCCGTACAGCCCCAGCATTTT	TRBJ1-5	NA	TRBV27	NA
CATRRGMGNQPQHF	TGTGCCACTAGACGGGGGATGGGCAATCAGCCCCAGCATTTT	TRBJ1-5	NA	TRBV19	NA
CSVDSGDQETQYF	TGCAGCGTTGATTCGGGGGACCAAGAGACCCAGTACTTC	TRBJ2-5	NA	TRBV29-1	NA
CASSSASGRAVGDTQYF	TGTGCCAGCAGCTCAGCTAGCGGGAGGGCCGTTGGAGATACGCAGTATTTT	TRBJ2-3	NA	TRBV7-9	TRBD2
CASSQDRASSGANVLTF	TGTGCCAGCAGCCAAGACAGGGCCTCCTCTGGGGCCAACGTCCTGACTTTC	TRBJ2-6	NA	TRBV4-2	NA
CASRAPGQGTYEQYF	TGTGCCAGCAGAGCGCCGGGACAGGGCACCTACGAGCAGTACTTC	TRBJ2-7	NA	TRBV27	TRBD1
CASRRVQGYSPLHF	TGTGCCAGCAGGCGTGTACAGGGGTATTCACCCCTCCACTTT	TRBJ1-6	NA	TRBV6-5	TRBD1
CASGSGGRPDTQYF	TGTGCTAGTGGTTCGGGAGGGCGGCCAGATACGCAGTATTTT	TRBJ2-3	NA	TRBV12-5	TRBD2
CASSYPGQGNNEQFF	TGTGCCAGCAGTTACCCGGGACAGGGCAACAATGAGCAGTTCTTC	TRBJ2-1	NA	TRBV5-4	TRBD1
CASSSVHLDRGNQPQHF	TGTGCCAGCAGCTCCGTCCATCTAGACAGGGGGAATCAGCCCCAGCATTTT	TRBJ1-5	once	TRBV9	TRBD1
CASNRGGYGYTF	TGTGCCAGTAACAGGGGGGGCTATGGCTACACCTTC	TRBJ1-2	NA	TRBV19	TRBD1
CARRADRCLEQYF	TGTGCCCGGCGGGCGGACAGGTGCTTAGAGCAGTACTTC	TRBJ2-7	NA	TRBV28	TRBD1
CASRADRGRNTIYF	TGTGCCAGTAGGGCCGACAGGGGACGGAACACCATATATTTT	TRBJ1-3	NA	TRBV19	TRBD1
CASATHSTNGGYEQYF	TGTGCTAGTGCAACCCATTCCACTAACGGAGGATACGAGCAGTACTTC	TRBJ2-7	NA	TRBV12-5	NA
CASSVNRGHGYTF	TGTGCCAGCAGCGTGAACAGGGGGCACGGCTACACCTTC	TRBJ1-2	NA	TRBV9	TRBD1
CATSDDWGDGYTF	TGTGCCACCAGTGATGACTGGGGGGATGGCTACACCTTC	TRBJ1-2	NA	TRBV24-1	NA
CAGPDPRGSSYNSPLHF	TGTGCCGGCCCGGACCCAAGGGGGAGCTCCTATAATTCACCCCTCCACTTT	TRBJ1-6	NA	TRBV21-1	NA
CASRRDSTSNQPQHF	TGTGCCAGCCGAAGGGACAGTACAAGCAATCAGCCCCAGCATTTT	TRBJ1-5	NA	TRBV2	TRBD1
CASSLQTGVETQYF	TGTGCCAGCAGCTTACAAACAGGGGTGGAGACCCAGTACTTC	TRBJ2-5	NA	TRBV7-8	TRBD1
CASRAGTGLTGELFF	TGTGCCAGCAGAGCCGGGACAGGGCTCACCGGGGAGCTGTTTTTT	TRBJ2-2	NA	TRBV2	TRBD1
CASSPIIPGVNEQYF	TGTGCCAGCAGCCCCATTATCCCCGGTGTTAACGAGCAGTACTTC	TRBJ2-7	NA	TRBV27	NA
CATSDLRSSEQFF	TGTGCCACCAGTGATTTGCGGAGCAGTGAGCAGTTCTTC	TRBJ2-1	NA	TRBV24-1	NA
CASSRLAGGTQYF	TGCGCCAGCAGCAGACTAGCGGGGGGTACGCAGTATTTT	TRBJ2-3	NA	TRBV5-1	TRBD2